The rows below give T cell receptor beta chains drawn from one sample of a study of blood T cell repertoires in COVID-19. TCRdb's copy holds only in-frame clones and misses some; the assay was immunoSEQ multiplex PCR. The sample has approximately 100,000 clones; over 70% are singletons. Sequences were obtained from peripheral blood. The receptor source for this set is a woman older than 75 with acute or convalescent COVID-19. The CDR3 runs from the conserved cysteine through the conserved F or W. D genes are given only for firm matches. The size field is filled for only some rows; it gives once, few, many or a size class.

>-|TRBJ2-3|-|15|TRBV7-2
TGTGCCAGCAGCTTAGTGGCAGGGGATCCAGATACGCAGTATTTT
CASSLVAGDPDTQYF
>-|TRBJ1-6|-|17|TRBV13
TGTGCCAGCAGCCTGGCCGACGGGAGCTCCTATAATTCACCCCTCCACTTT
CASSLADGSSYNSPLHF
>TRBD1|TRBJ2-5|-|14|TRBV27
TGTGCCAGCAGTTTATCGACAGGGCGAGAGACCCAGTACTTC
CASSLSTGRETQYF
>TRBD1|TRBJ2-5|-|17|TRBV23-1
TGCGCCAGCAGTCGTGGGACAGGGCTACCTGGAGGGGAGACCCAGTACTTC
CASSRGTGLPGGETQYF
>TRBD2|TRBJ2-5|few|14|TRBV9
TGTGCCAGCAGCCGGGGGGGCAGCCAAGAGACCCAGTACTTC
CASSRGGSQETQYF
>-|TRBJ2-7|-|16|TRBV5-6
TGTGCCAGCAGCTTCCGGCTTCTTCAACTAACGGGCGAGCAGTACTTC
CASSFRLLQLTGEQYF
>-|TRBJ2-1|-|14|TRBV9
TGTGCCAGCAGCGTATCGACGGGATACAATGAGCAGTTCTTC
CASSVSTGYNEQFF
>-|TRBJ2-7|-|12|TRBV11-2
TGTGCCAGCAGCTTAGAGAGGGCCGAGCAGTACTTC
CASSLERAEQYF
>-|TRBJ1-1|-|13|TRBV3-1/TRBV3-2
TGTGCCAGCAGCCAACAGGGGAACACTGAAGCTTTCTTT
CASSQQGNTEAFF
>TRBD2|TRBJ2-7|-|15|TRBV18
TGTGCCAGCTCACCTACGGGCGGGGGGGTCTACGAGCAGTACTTC
CASSPTGGGVYEQYF
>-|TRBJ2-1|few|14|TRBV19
TGTGCCAGTAGTATGGAGGGTGGCTACAATGAGCAGTTCTTC
CASSMEGGYNEQFF
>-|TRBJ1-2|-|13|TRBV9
TGTGCCAGCTCTACGGGAGCTAACTATGGCTACACCTTC
CASSTGANYGYTF
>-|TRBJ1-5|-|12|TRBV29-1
TGCAGCGCAAGGACAGCCAATCAGCCCCAGCATTTT
CSARTANQPQHF
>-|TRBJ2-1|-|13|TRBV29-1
TGCAGCGTTGGCCGGGGAGCCTACAATGAGCAGTTCTTC
CSVGRGAYNEQFF
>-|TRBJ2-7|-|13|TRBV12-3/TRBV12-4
TGTGCCAGCAGTTTATCACAGGGCTACGAGCAGTACTTC
CASSLSQGYEQYF
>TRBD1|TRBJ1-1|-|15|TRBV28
TGTGCCAGCAGTGGGGACAGGGGTTGGGATACTGAAGCTTTCTTT
CASSGDRGWDTEAFF
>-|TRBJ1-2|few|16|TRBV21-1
TGTGCCAGCCCACTAAACCGCGATTCTAGGATAGATGGCTACACCTTC
CASPLNRDSRIDGYTF
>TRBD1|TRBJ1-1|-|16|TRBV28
TGTGCCAGCAGAAGAGACAGGGGGAATATGAACACTGAAGCTTTCTTT
CASRRDRGNMNTEAFF
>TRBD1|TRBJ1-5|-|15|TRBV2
TGTGCCAGCAGCCCCGACAGGGAGAGGAATCAGCCCCAGCATTTT
CASSPDRERNQPQHF
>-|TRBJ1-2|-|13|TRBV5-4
TGTGCCAGCAGCTTGACGGCAGGATATGGCTACACCTTC
CASSLTAGYGYTF
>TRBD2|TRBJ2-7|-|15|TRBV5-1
TGCGCCAGCAGCTTGGAGGGGCTAGCGGGGGCGGAGCAGTACTTC
CASSLEGLAGAEQYF
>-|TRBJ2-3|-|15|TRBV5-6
TGTGCCAGCAGCCCTGAATTGTTAGCCACAGATACGCAGTATTTT
CASSPELLATDTQYF
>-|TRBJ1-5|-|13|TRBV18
TGTGCCAGCTCACCGAGGAGCAATCAGCCCCAGCATTTT
CASSPRSNQPQHF
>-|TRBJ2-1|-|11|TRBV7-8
TGTGCCAGCACCTCGGGGAATGAGCAGTTCTTC
CASTSGNEQFF
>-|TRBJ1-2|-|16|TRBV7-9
TGTGCCAGCAGCTCCTTCAGGACAGCTACTAACTATGGCTACACCTTC
CASSSFRTATNYGYTF
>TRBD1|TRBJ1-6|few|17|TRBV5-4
TGTGCCAGCAGCTTGGGAGGAGGGGGCGTCTATAATTCACCCCTCCACTTT
CASSLGGGGVYNSPLHF
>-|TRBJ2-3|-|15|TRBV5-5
TGTGCCAGCAGCTCACAGGGTGGGGTAGTAAATACGCAGTATTTT
CASSSQGGVVNTQYF
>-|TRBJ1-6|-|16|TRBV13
TGTGCCAGCTCAAACGGCGGGGGCTCCTATAATTCACCCCTCCACTTT
CASSNGGGSYNSPLHF